Below, 28 T cell receptor beta chains from the same sample are listed, as sequenced in a study of technical replicates of blood from a few donors. TCRdb's copy holds only in-frame clones and misses some; the assay was immunoSEQ multiplex PCR. The profile shows more than 75,000 clones, almost 97% of them singletons. The sequencing sample was made of T cells isolated from PBMCs. The receptors shown here come from a human donor in good health.

The chain recombines TRBV14 with TRBJ2-1; D is ambiguous. Germline V gene data show CDR1 as SGHDN and CDR2 as FVKESK. Trimming pared 1 base from V and 10 bases from J, leaving 14 bases between. The CDR3 has 14 residues. CDR3 region: CASSQGAQRKEQFF. In DNA, the CDR3 is TGTGCCAGCAGCCAAGGAGCGCAGCGTAAGGAGCAGTTCTTC.

The chain joins TRBV9 to TRBJ1-1, with D tentatively TRBD1 (5 bases). The CDR3 runs 15 residues. V lost 0 bases to trimming and J lost 5 bases, with 14 bases between them. The V gene's germline CDR1 is SGDLS and CDR2 YYNGEE. DNA of the CDR3: TGTGCCAGCAGCGTAGGATCCGGGGGTGGGACTGAAGCTTTCTTT. This sequence encodes CASSVGSGGGTEAFF. Filled out from reference TRBV9 and TRBJ1-1, the complete variable domain reads DSGVTQTPKHLITATGQRVTLRCSPRSGDLSVYWYQQSLDQGLQFLIQYYNGEERAKGNILERFSAQQFPDLHSELNLSSLELGDSALYFCASSVGSGGGTEAFFGQGTRLTVV.

This clone was counted a single time. CDR3 loop: CASSSPPGLAGDYEQFF. The CDR3 region has the DNA TGTGCCAGCAGCTCCCCTCCGGGACTAGCGGGAGACTATGAGCAGTTCTTC. The gene calls are TRBV11-2 and TRBJ2-1; 14 bases match TRBD2. The CDR3 contains 17 residues. V lost 4 bases, J lost 8 bases, and 10 bases stayed unmatched. CDR1 is SGHAT, CDR2 FQNNGV, per germline.

The J gene is TRBJ2-3, the V gene TRBV5-1, with D tentatively TRBD2 (6 bases). Germline loops: CDR1 SGHRS, CDR2 YFSETQ. The CDR3 contains 15 residues. V was shortened by 0 bases and J by 2 bases, with 10 bases between the two germline ends. CDR3 protein: CASSLDGDFTDTQYF. In DNA, the CDR3 is TGCGCCAGCAGCTTGGACGGGGACTTCACAGATACGCAGTATTTT. The whole variable domain, filled in from reference TRBV5-1 and TRBJ2-3, reads KAGVTQTPRYLIKTRGQQVTLSCSPISGHRSVSWYQQTPGQGLQFLFEYFSETQRNKGNFPGRFSGRQFSNSRSEMNVSTLELGDSALYLCASSLDGDFTDTQYFGPGTRLTVL.

The chain is built from TRBV14 and TRBJ2-3; 10 bases map to TRBD2. CDR1 is SGHDN, CDR2 FVKESK, per germline. The CDR3 runs 19 residues. Germline trimming cut 3 bases from V and 4 bases from J; bases unmatched to any gene: 16. The CDR3 DNA reads as TGTGCCAGCAGCCAGAGCGGGAGGGCGGAGTTGAGGTTGGCAGATACGCAGTATTTT. It encodes CASSQSGRAELRLADTQYF.

The chain employs TRBV10-1 and TRBJ2-3, with a weak D call TRBD2 (5 bases). This CDR3 is 14 amino acids long. Trimming shortened V by 5 bases and J by 2 bases, and 11 bases separated the two germline ends. The germline gives CDR1 WNHNN, CDR2 SYGVQD (reference sequence). For the CDR3, the DNA is TGCGCCAGCAGTCACAGCGGCTACACAGATACGCAGTATTTT. As protein: CASSHSGYTDTQYF.

The V gene is TRBV7-6, the J gene TRBJ2-1; 14 nucleotides match TRBD2. The CDR3 consists of 17 residues. Germline-derived CDR1 and CDR2 are SGHVS and FNYEAQ. Losses at the gene ends were 1 base for V and 6 bases for J; bases not matched to a gene: 5. CDR3 in amino acids: CASSLGLAGGERNEQFF. CDR3 nucleotide sequence: TGTGCCAGCAGCTTAGGACTAGCGGGAGGGGAACGCAATGAGCAGTTCTTC.

The chain uses TRBV6-1 and TRBJ1-1; D is possibly TRBD1 (6 bases). The CDR3 contains 14 residues. The V gene's germline CDR1 is MNHNS and CDR2 SASEGT. Trimming removed 0 bases at V and 5 bases at J, with 10 bases between. The CDR3: CASSEATGPTEAFF. The CDR3 DNA sequence: TGTGCCAGCAGTGAAGCCACAGGGCCAACTGAAGCTTTCTTT.

A few counts support this clone. This chain links TRBV30 with TRBJ1-5; no clear D. Germline CDR1 and CDR2: GTSNPN and SVGIG (reference sequence). V lost 6 bases and J lost 0, with 9 bases in between. CDR3 length: 13 amino acids. The CDR3, as DNA: TGTGCCTGTTCCGGGTCTAGCAATCAGCCCCAGCATTTT. It translates to CACSGSSNQPQHF.

V is TRBV20-1 and J is TRBJ2-3; D gene uncertain. Germline loops: CDR1 DFQATT, CDR2 SNEGSKA (reference sequence). V lost 8 bases to trimming and J lost 1 base, with 7 bases between them. The CDR3 is made up of 11 amino acids. The CDR3, as DNA: TGCAGTCAGACTGGCACAGATACGCAGTATTTT. This encodes CSQTGTDTQYF.

The chain couples TRBV19 to TRBJ2-1; D is unresolved. The V gene's germline CDR1 is LNHDA and CDR2 SQIVND (reference sequence). Trimming cost V 5 bases and J 0 bases, with 5 bases left between them. The CDR3 extends over 13 amino acids. CDR3 loop: CASSSHSYNEQFF. The CDR3 DNA is TGTGCCAGTAGTTCCCACTCCTACAATGAGCAGTTCTTC.

This sequence joins TRBV2 and TRBJ2-7, with D hard to call. Deletions cut 8 bases from V and 5 bases from J, with 19 bases between. The germline V gene has CDR1 SNHLY and CDR2 FYNNEI. The CDR3 contains 14 residues. The CDR3, as DNA: TGTGCCAGCTTTTCTTCTGCAGGTCCCGACGAGCAGTACTTC. This sequence encodes CASFSSAGPDEQYF.

The chain links TRBV2 to TRBJ1-2; D is unclear. Trimming stripped 3 bases from V and 2 bases from J, with 10 bases between. The CDR3 sequence is 14 residues long. Germline CDR1 is SNHLY and CDR2 is FYNNEI. The CDR3 here is CASSDLLSNYGYTF. In DNA form, the CDR3 reads TGTGCCAGCAGTGATTTACTGTCCAACTATGGCTACACCTTC.

The chain is built from TRBV25-1 and TRBJ2-1, with 10 bases aligning to TRBD2. Per the germline V gene, CDR1 is MGHDK and CDR2 is SYGVNS. This CDR3 spans 15 amino acids. V was pared by 2 bases and J by 8 bases, with 6 bases of the junction left unmatched. This CDR3 reads CASSEGTSVLHEQFF. The CDR3 DNA reads TGTGCCAGCAGTGAAGGGACTAGCGTTCTCCATGAGCAGTTCTTC.

The chain is built from TRBV11-2 and TRBJ1-2, with D possibly being TRBD1 (6 bases). Germline-derived CDR1 and CDR2 are SGHAT and FQNNGV. V was trimmed by 3 bases and J by 8 bases, leaving 13 bases between them. This CDR3 comprises 13 residues. The CDR3 region is CASSFTGSWGYTF. In DNA, the CDR3 is TGTGCCAGCAGCTTTACAGGGTCCTGGGGCTACACCTTC.

The J gene is TRBJ2-3, the V gene TRBV27, with a weak D call TRBD1 (5 bases). Trimming pared 3 bases from V and 3 bases from J, leaving 16 bases between. CDR1 and CDR2 from the germline V gene are MNHEY and SMNVEV (reference sequence). The CDR3 runs 16 residues. The CDR3 spells CASSFQFGQGTDTQYF. The CDR3 DNA reads as TGTGCCAGCAGTTTTCAGTTCGGCCAGGGAACAGATACGCAGTATTTT.

This chain uses TRBV9 with TRBJ2-7; 7 bases agree with TRBD1. The CDR3 sequence is 14 residues long. V was pared by 3 bases and J by 6 bases, with 9 bases of the junction left unmatched. Germline CDR1 SGDLS, CDR2 YYNGEE. The CDR3 sequence: CASSGQGDGSEQYF. Here the CDR3 DNA reads TGTGCCAGCAGCGGTCAGGGGGATGGTTCCGAGCAGTACTTC.

The chain joins TRBV15 to TRBJ2-5; the D gene is possibly TRBD2 (6 bases). TRBJ2-7 matches the DNA end more closely, so the J call is doubtful. This CDR3 comprises 13 residues. The V gene's germline CDR1 is LNHNV and CDR2 YYDKDF (reference sequence). This CDR3 reads CATSTGLAYEQYF. The CDR3 DNA sequence: TGTGCCACCAGCACGGGACTGGCCTACGAGCAGTACTTC.

The chain links TRBV29-1 to TRBJ2-5; D not resolved. Germline V lookup: CDR1 SQVTM, CDR2 ANQGSEA. Trimming removed 7 bases from V and 1 base from J, with 4 bases in between. This CDR3 has 10 residues. The CDR3 spells CSAVQETQYF. The CDR3 bases are TGCAGCGCCGTCCAAGAGACCCAGTACTTC. Full variable domain (remainder filled in from reference TRBV29-1 and TRBJ2-5): SAVISQKPSRDICQRGTSLTIQCQVDSQVTMMFWYRQQPGQSLTLIATANQGSEATYESGFVIDKFPISRPNLTFSTLTVSNMSPEDSSIYLCSAVQETQYFGPGTRLLVL.

This clone showed up just a few times. This chain joins TRBV28 and TRBJ2-5; D unclear. In germline, CDR1 is MDHEN, CDR2 SYDVKM. Trimming left V 5 bases short and J 2 bases short, with 9 bases between. This CDR3 is built from 13 residues. The CDR3 is CASSPSQQETQYF. Here the CDR3 DNA reads TGTGCCAGCAGTCCATCACAGCAAGAGACCCAGTACTTC. Filled out from reference TRBV28 and TRBJ2-5, the complete variable domain reads DVKVTQSSRYLVKRTGEKVFLECVQDMDHENMFWYRQDPGLGLRLIYFSYDVKMKEKGDIPEGYSVSREKKERFSLILESASTNQTSMYLCASSPSQQETQYFGPGTRLLVL.

This clone has just a few counts. The genes are TRBV4-1 and TRBJ2-4, with TRBD2 identical over 7 bases. The CDR3 has 18 residues. The ends lost 0 bases at V and 1 base at J; junction bases unmatched: 9. CDR1 MGHRA and CDR2 YSYEKL come from the germline V gene. In nucleotides, the CDR3 is TGCGCCAGCAGCCAAGAATATGCGGGGGTTGGGGCCAAAAACATTCAGTACTTC. Amino acids: CASSQEYAGVGAKNIQYF.

The chain recombines TRBV29-1 with TRBJ2-5; 9 bases match TRBD1. In germline, CDR1 is SQVTM, CDR2 ANQGSEA. Trimming took 3 bases from V and 5 from J; bases not matched to a gene: 4. This CDR3 has 13 residues. CDR3 in amino acids: CSVDETGGETQYF. In nucleotides, the CDR3 is TGCAGCGTTGACGAGACAGGGGGGGAGACCCAGTACTTC.

V is TRBV5-6 and J is TRBJ2-2, with TRBD2 matching 11 bases. V lost 4 bases and J lost 5; bases outside the gene matches: 4. The length of the CDR3 is 15 residues. Germline CDR1 is SGHDT and CDR2 is YYEEEE. CDR3 bases: TGTGCCAGCAGCCTTAGCGGGAGGGTAACCGGGGAGCTGTTTTTT. Encoded protein: CASSLSGRVTGELFF.

The V call is TRBV15, the J call TRBJ2-5, with D maybe TRBD2 (6 bases). Germline CDR1 is LNHNV and CDR2 is YYDKDF (reference sequence). V was pared by 6 bases and J by 1 base, with 18 bases between. The CDR3 consists of 16 residues. CDR3 DNA sequence: TGTGCCACCAGTGGTGGCCCTCTAGCGTCCCAAGAGACCCAGTACTTC. It codes for CATSGGPLASQETQYF.

This clone was observed once. The rearrangement joins TRBV4-3 to TRBJ1-4, with D possibly TRBD1 on 6 matching bases. The CDR3 has 14 amino acids. The V end lost 3 bases, the J end lost 4 bases, and 9 bases lay between the germline ends. In germline, CDR1 is LGHNA, CDR2 YSLEER. In nucleotides, the CDR3 is TGCGCCAGCAGCCAGGGACATCGTAATGAAAAACTGTTTTTT. Translating gives CASSQGHRNEKLFF.

The rearrangement uses TRBV2 and TRBJ1-4; D possibly corresponds to TRBD1 (6 bases). The CDR3 runs 15 residues. The germline V gene has CDR1 SNHLY and CDR2 FYNNEI. V lost 2 bases to trimming and J lost 8 bases, with 15 bases between them. In DNA, the CDR3 is TGTGCCAGCAGTGAAATTAGGGGGAGTGGGGAAAAACTGTTTTTT. Translation: CASSEIRGSGEKLFF.

The chain links TRBV9 to TRBJ2-7; 7 positions match TRBD2. The CDR3 is 14 amino acids. J lost 3 bases, V lost 7 bases, and 10 bases had no gene match. CDR1 is SGDLS and CDR2 is YYNGEE in the germline V gene. CDR3 protein: CASGEGLDRYEQYF. Here the CDR3 DNA reads TGTGCCAGCGGGGAGGGACTGGACCGCTACGAGCAGTACTTC. The full variable domain, its missing parts supplied by reference TRBV9 and TRBJ2-7, is DSGVTQTPKHLITATGQRVTLRCSPRSGDLSVYWYQQSLDQGLQFLIQYYNGEERAKGNILERFSAQQFPDLHSELNLSSLELGDSALYFCASGEGLDRYEQYFGPGTRLTVT.

This chain connects TRBV4-1 to TRBJ2-1, with TRBD1 matching over 9 bases. The germline gives CDR1 MGHRA, CDR2 YSYEKL. There are 16 residues in the CDR3. After removal of 4 bases from V and 4 bases from J, the junction contained 8 bases not matched to a gene. The chain's CDR3 is CASSPTGTGLYNEQFF. The CDR3 DNA follows: TGCGCCAGCAGCCCCACCGGGACAGGGCTATACAATGAGCAGTTCTTC.